Below are 9 T cell receptor beta chains sequenced from a single sample in a study of T cells in Graves' hyperthyroidism and ophthalmopathy. From RNA transcripts, TCR beta CDR3 regions were amplified. TCR CDR3 regions were first amplified by RT-PCR with HTBI primers. TCRdb re-analysed the multiplex PCR reads in MiXCR, keeping a single row per CDR3 protein. The sample has fewer than 750,000 distinct CDR3 sequences, roughly 14% seen once; the top ten hold around 13%. Sequenced material: blood. All receptors derive from a woman in her 50s with Graves' ophthalmopathy.

The sample holds many counts of this clonotype. V usage is TRBV5-1 and J usage is TRBJ2-1, with 9 bases aligning to TRBD2. V shed 4 bases and J 1 base; nucleotides not matched to a gene: 9. In germline, CDR1 is SGHRS, CDR2 YFSETQ. The CDR3 sequence is 17 residues long. DNA for the CDR3: TGCGCCAGCAGCGCCCGACATAGCGGGAGTTCCTACAATGAGCAGTTCTTC. Residues: CASSARHSGSSYNEQFF.

This clonotype was found a few times. This CDR3 is CASSLSGIGLTEAFF. The CDR3 DNA reads as TGTGCCAGCAGCCTTTCGGGAATAGGGCTCACTGAAGCTTTCTTT. The V and J genes are TRBV12-3 or TRBV12-4 and TRBJ1-1; no reliable D call. This CDR3 spans 15 amino acids. Deletions cut 6 bases from V and 4 bases from J, with 18 bases between.

The sample holds many counts of this clonotype. J is TRBJ2-7 and V is TRBV6-1; 10 bases line up with TRBD1. V trimming: 2 bases; J trimming: 6 bases; junction bases outside the gene matches: 7. The CDR3 has 15 amino acids. CDR1 is MNHNS and CDR2 is SASEGT in the germline V gene. CDR3 region: CASSEYVTGGGEQYF. The CDR3 DNA sequence: TGTGCCAGCAGTGAATATGTGACAGGGGGCGGCGAGCAGTACTTC.

This clonotype was seen a handful of times. The chain links TRBV12-3 or TRBV12-4 to TRBJ2-5; the D is unclear. This CDR3 comprises 13 residues. With 2 bases removed from V and 3 bases from J, the gap between germline ends came to 7 bases. For the CDR3, the DNA is TGTGCCAGCAGTTTAAACCTGGAAGAGACCCAGTACTTC. Translation: CASSLNLEETQYF.

This clonotype was seen only a few times. The rearrangement joins TRBV28 to TRBJ1-4; 7 nucleotides align to TRBD1. The CDR3 covers 16 residues. The germline V gene has CDR1 MDHEN and CDR2 SYDVKM. The V and J ends lost 3 bases and 7 bases, in that order; junction bases with no gene match: 11. CDR3 sequence: CASSLRGRLIGEKLFF. The DNA of the CDR3 is TGTGCCAGCAGTTTGAGGGGGCGCTTAATAGGTGAAAAACTGTTTTTT.

This clonotype was seen ten or more times. The V call is TRBV5-1, the J call TRBJ2-1; possibly TRBD1 for D (6 bases). Germline values: CDR1 SGHRS, CDR2 YFSETQ. The V and J ends lost 1 base and 5 bases respectively, with 16 bases between them. The CDR3 contains 16 residues. The CDR3 bases are TGCGCCAGCAGCTTGCAACCCGGGACAAGTAACAATGAGCAGTTCTTC. This sequence encodes CASSLQPGTSNNEQFF.

This clonotype has more than one count but fewer than ten. The rearrangement links TRBV6-1 to TRBJ2-5; no reliable D call. Trimming pared 7 bases from V and 4 bases from J, leaving 10 bases between. This CDR3 has 12 amino acids. From germline, CDR1 is MNHNS and CDR2 SASEGT. CDR3 nucleotides: TGTGCCAGCATGGGGTTTCGAGAGACCCAGTACTTC. Translated: CASMGFRETQYF.

The rearrangement links TRBV13 to TRBJ2-7; D could derive from TRBD1 or TRBD2 (5 bases each). CDR3 length: 15 residues. The V gene lost 5 bases and the J gene lost 2 bases, with 16 bases spanning the gap. Germline-derived CDR1 and CDR2 are PRHDT and FYEKMQ (reference sequence). This chain's CDR3 is CASSPGASATYEQYF. CDR3 in DNA: TGTGCCAGCAGCCCCGGGGCCTCGGCTACCTACGAGCAGTACTTC.

This clonotype was picked up many times. The chain combines TRBV7-2 with TRBJ2-1; TRBD2 aligns across 8 bases. Germline CDR1 SGHTA, CDR2 FQGNSA. The V and J ends lost 4 bases and 0 bases, in that order; junction bases with no gene match: 11. This CDR3 is 18 amino acids long. Here the CDR3 DNA reads TGTGCCAGCAGCTCCGCGCGGGGGGTTGGGACCTCCTACAATGAGCAGTTCTTC. This codes for CASSSARGVGTSYNEQFF.